Presented here are 30 T cell receptor beta chains from one specimen sequenced in a study of CD8 T cells in ankylosing spondylitis. TCRdb redid the calling of the 5' RACE reads with MiXCR, one entry per CDR3 protein. The sample holds hundreds of thousands of distinct CDR3 sequences; around 25% are singletons and the top ten take less than 8.5%. What was sequenced was blood, either unsorted or a sorted T cell fraction (not recorded which). The receptor set was obtained from a male donor with ankylosing spondylitis or in good health (not recorded which).

The chain uses TRBV7-2 and TRBJ1-1; TRBD1 is a possible D gene (5 bases). Germline CDR1 is SGHTA and CDR2 is FQGNSA. V dropped 5 bases and J dropped 11 bases, with 21 bases sitting between them. The CDR3 extends over 14 amino acids. The CDR3 region is CASSVSGTQGGAFF. The CDR3 DNA follows: TGTGCCAGCAGCGTATCCGGGACCCAAGGAGGTGCTTTCTTT.

This clonotype was counted a few times. CDR3 sequence (DNA): TGCAGTGCTTTTCGCTCAAAAGGGAACACTGAAGCTTTCTTT. Translation: CSAFRSKGNTEAFF. V gene TRBV20-1 combines with J gene TRBJ1-1; D unresolved. Looked up from germline, CDR1 is DFQATT and CDR2 is SNEGSKA (reference sequence). The V end was cut by 5 bases, the J end by 1 base, with 14 bases between. The CDR3 length is 14 residues.

This clonotype was observed a few times. The chain recombines TRBV20-1 with TRBJ1-2; D gene uncertain. The length of the CDR3 is 12 residues. V lost 6 bases, J lost 10 bases, and 18 bases lay in between. Germline V CDR1 and CDR2: DFQATT, SNEGSKA (reference sequence). The CDR3 DNA is TGCAGTGCCCCCCATGGGAGGAGGGACTACACCTTC. Translating gives CSAPHGRRDYTF.

The chain joins TRBV12-3 or TRBV12-4 to TRBJ1-2, with TRBD1 as a possible D gene (5 bases). This CDR3 is built from 13 residues. V was cut by 1 base and J by 4 bases, with 7 bases left in between. CDR3 coding DNA: TGTGCCAGCAGTTTAGACGGGACCTATGGCTACACCTTC. Amino acids: CASSLDGTYGYTF.

The rearrangement uses TRBV4-1 and TRBJ2-2; 9 nucleotides match TRBD1. The J segment lost 7 bases and the V segment lost 5 bases, leaving 5 bases of the junction unmatched. Germline V gene sequence: CDR1 MGHRA, CDR2 YSYEKL. The CDR3 contains 14 residues. CDR3 protein: CASSRGQGSGELFF. In nucleotides, the CDR3 is TGCGCCAGCAGCAGGGGACAGGGTAGCGGGGAGCTGTTTTTT.

This clonotype came up many times. This sequence joins TRBV5-1 and TRBJ1-5; TRBD1 agrees at 9 bases. V lost 2 bases to trimming and J lost 5 bases; unmatched junction nucleotides: 8. Germline CDR1 is SGHRS and CDR2 is YFSETQ. The CDR3 runs 16 residues. CDR3 region: CASSLYPGQGDQPQHF. As DNA, the CDR3 is TGCGCCAGCAGCTTATATCCGGGACAGGGCGATCAGCCCCAGCATTTT.

This clonotype has more than one count but fewer than ten. The chain has TRBV19 and TRBJ2-3, with 10 bases aligning to TRBD2. Per the germline V gene, CDR1 is LNHDA and CDR2 is SQIVND (reference sequence). The CDR3 spans 15 residues. After removal of 4 bases from V and 0 bases from J, the junction contained 1 base not matched to a gene. CDR3 coding DNA: TGTGCCAGTAGTACGGGACTAGCGAGCACAGATACGCAGTATTTT. It specifies CASSTGLASTDTQYF.

The rearrangement uses TRBV12-3 or TRBV12-4 and TRBJ2-3; D is unclear. The CDR3 is 15 amino acids. Trimming removed 7 bases from V and 2 bases from J, with 16 bases in between. The CDR3 DNA sequence: TGTGCCAGCAACCTATGGTCTTCGACCACAGATACGCAGTATTTT. Translated: CASNLWSSTTDTQYF.

Concerning this clonotype: The DNA is omitted, as the CDR3 cannot be located on it reliably, and the CDR3 follows TCRdb's listing. V usage is TRBV6-1 and J usage is TRBJ2-2; the D call of TRBD1 is as the table states it, not checked on the DNA. Termini included, the CDR3 measures 19 amino acids. Germline CDR1 is MNHNS and CDR2 is SASEGT. The CDR3 spells CASSGRRTGEITTPGSCFF.

This clonotype was seen repeatedly, ten times or more. The chain uses TRBV6-5 and TRBJ2-5; 11 bases are a match to TRBD2. J was trimmed by 4 bases and V by 2 bases; bases with no gene match: 3. CDR1 MNHEY and CDR2 SVGAGI come from the germline V gene. There are 15 residues in the CDR3. CDR3 nucleotide sequence: TGTGCCAGCAGTTACGTCACTAGCGGGAGAGAGACCCAGTACTTC. Protein: CASSYVTSGRETQYF.

This clonotype was recorded many times. The rearrangement links TRBV7-2 to TRBJ1-1, with D perhaps TRBD1 (6 bases). Germline V gene lookup returns CDR1 SGHTA and CDR2 FQGNSA. The CDR3 extends over 12 amino acids. Between the trimmed V and J ends, which lost 5 bases and 6 bases, there was a span of 10 bases. The CDR3 region has the DNA TGTGCCAGCAGCCGTAACAGGGCTGAAGCTTTCTTT. It yields the protein CASSRNRAEAFF.

This clonotype was detected ten times or more. The chain is built from TRBV10-2 and TRBJ1-1; D remains unclear. The CDR3 spans 17 residues. Trimming pared 2 bases from V and 3 bases from J, leaving 19 bases between. Germline V CDR1 and CDR2: WSHSY, SAAADI. CDR3 bases: TGCGCCAGCAGTGAGGAGAGTGGGAGTCCGAAACACACTGAAGCTTTCTTT. Residues: CASSEESGSPKHTEAFF.

This chain connects TRBV5-1 to TRBJ2-7; 9 positions agree with TRBD2. With V trimmed by 0 bases and J by 4 bases, 8 bases remained unmatched. CDR3 length: 16 amino acids. CDR1 is SGHRS and CDR2 is YFSETQ in the germline V gene. The CDR3 region is CASSLGAGGYTYEQYF. CDR3 coding DNA: TGCGCCAGCAGCTTGGGGGCGGGAGGGTATACTTACGAGCAGTACTTC.

This clonotype was recorded at least ten times. The CDR3 sequence: CSVLLGRGTGELFF. In nucleotides, the CDR3 is TGCAGCGTTCTCCTGGGCAGGGGCACCGGGGAGCTGTTTTTT. The rearrangement links TRBV29-1 to TRBJ2-2; D may be TRBD1 (6 bases). Trimming took 5 bases from V and 4 from J, leaving 14 bases between them. The length of the CDR3 is 14 residues. The germline V gene encodes CDR1 SQVTM and CDR2 ANQGSEA.

This clonotype was counted between two and nine times. V gene TRBV20-1 combines with J gene TRBJ2-3; possibly TRBD1 for D (6 bases). The CDR3 runs 15 residues. The V gene lost 5 bases and the J gene lost 2 bases, with 17 bases spanning the gap. Germline assignment: CDR1 DFQATT and CDR2 SNEGSKA (reference sequence). For the CDR3, the DNA is TGCAGTGCTGGATCGACAGGACACCTCACAGATACGCAGTATTTT. This codes for CSAGSTGHLTDTQYF.

The chain has TRBV7-2 and TRBJ2-5; D might be TRBD1 (5 bases). CDR3 size: 14 residues. Trimming took 0 bases from V and 9 from J, leaving 14 bases between them. Germline CDR1 SGHTA, CDR2 FQGNSA. Here the CDR3 reads CASSLADKSLAQYF. The CDR3 DNA reads TGTGCCAGCAGCTTAGCGGACAAGTCCTTAGCCCAGTACTTC.

The chain combines TRBV29-1 with TRBJ2-5; unclear D gene. In germline, CDR1 is SQVTM, CDR2 ANQGSEA. The CDR3 is 13 amino acids. Trimming shortened V by 4 bases and J by 5 bases, and 14 bases separated the two germline ends. This CDR3 is CSVGPKLVETQYF. The CDR3 nucleotides read TGCAGCGTTGGACCAAAGTTAGTGGAGACCCAGTACTTC.

This clonotype was detected only a few times. The gene calls are TRBV10-3 and TRBJ2-1, with 13 bases identical to TRBD2. Looked up from germline, CDR1 is ENHRY and CDR2 is SYGVKD. The CDR3 length is 15 residues. The CDR3 DNA reads as TGTCCCGGGACTAGCGGGAACCCCGGGTACAATGAGCAGTTCTTC. This translates into CPGTSGNPGYNEQFF.

About this clonotype: One base away lies a much larger clone, so this may be a sequencing read error. This sequence joins TRBV5-1 and TRBJ2-7, with a possible D match to TRBD2 (7 bases). Trimming pared 4 bases from V and 2 bases from J, leaving 19 bases between. The germline CDR1 and CDR2 sequences are SGHRS and YFSETQ. The CDR3 length is 16 residues. For the CDR3, the DNA is TGCGCCAGCAGCCAGGGAGGGACATGGCAAGCCTACGAGCAGTACTTC. Translating gives CASSQGGTWQAYEQYF.

This clonotype was seen at least ten times. The genes are TRBV6-1 and TRBJ2-1; D call uncertain. The CDR3 runs 13 residues. The V gene lost 6 bases and the J gene lost 8 bases, with 14 bases spanning the gap. Germline-derived CDR1 and CDR2 are MNHNS and SASEGT. Here the CDR3 reads CASSSPFDYEQFF. The CDR3 nucleotides read TGTGCCAGCAGCAGCCCCTTTGATTATGAGCAGTTCTTC.

The chain uses TRBV6-5 and TRBJ2-7, with 8 bases aligning to TRBD2. Germline trimming cut 0 bases from V and 7 bases from J; bases unmatched to any gene: 8. CDR3 length: 15 amino acids. The germline CDR1 and CDR2 sequences are MNHEY and SVGAGI. CDR3 sequence reads: CASSYSGAGAHEQYF. Here the CDR3 DNA reads TGTGCCAGCAGTTACTCAGGAGCGGGAGCTCATGAGCAGTACTTC.

This clonotype showed up many times. This sequence joins TRBV12-3 or TRBV12-4 and TRBJ1-1, with 8 bases matching TRBD1. CDR3 length: 14 residues. V trimming: 5 bases; J trimming: 4 bases; junction bases outside the gene matches: 6. The CDR3 region has the DNA TGTGCCAGCAGTGGGACAGGAGCATCCACTGAAGCTTTCTTT. It translates to CASSGTGASTEAFF.

The rearrangement uses TRBV6-1 and TRBJ1-1, with unresolved D. V lost 2 bases, J lost 8 bases, and 6 bases lay in between. CDR1 and CDR2 (germline): MNHNS, SASEGT. The CDR3 is 11 amino acids. CDR3 region: CASSERAEAFF. The CDR3 DNA is TGTGCCAGCAGTGAACGGGCCGAAGCTTTCTTT.

This chain links TRBV20-1 with TRBJ2-2, with D perhaps being TRBD1 or TRBD2 (5 bases each). Germline values: CDR1 DFQATT, CDR2 SNEGSKA (reference sequence). The V end lost 2 bases, the J end lost 2 bases, and 12 bases lay between the germline ends. The CDR3 is 15 amino acids. This CDR3 reads CSARRDLGNTGELFF. As DNA, the CDR3 is TGCAGTGCTAGACGGGACCTCGGTAACACCGGGGAGCTGTTTTTT.

This clonotype came up many times. V gene TRBV9 combines with J gene TRBJ1-2; D ambiguous. CDR3 size: 12 residues. In germline, CDR1 is SGDLS, CDR2 YYNGEE. The V end lost 4 bases, the J end lost 8 bases, and 12 bases lay between the germline ends. CDR3 DNA sequence: TGTGCCAGCAGCATTGGGTATTTGGGCTACACCTTC. It translates to CASSIGYLGYTF. Variable domain in full (rest from reference TRBV9 and TRBJ1-2): DSGVTQTPKHLITATGQRVTLRCSPRSGDLSVYWYQQSLDQGLQFLIQYYNGEERAKGNILERFSAQQFPDLHSELNLSSLELGDSALYFCASSIGYLGYTFGSGTRLTVV.

J is TRBJ2-7 and V is TRBV7-9; a weak D match, TRBD1 (6 bases). CDR1 SEHNR and CDR2 FQNEAQ come from the germline V gene (reference sequence). This CDR3 is built from 14 residues. The V end was cut by 5 bases, the J end by 3 bases, with 14 bases between. CDR3 protein: CASSPGQSNYEQYF. The DNA of the CDR3 is TGTGCCAGCAGCCCCGGACAGAGTAACTACGAGCAGTACTTC.

This sequence joins TRBV20-1 and TRBJ2-2; TRBD2 matches 15 bases. CDR3 length: 16 residues. V lost 5 bases, J lost 5 bases, and 6 bases stayed unmatched. Germline lookup yields CDR1 DFQATT and CDR2 SNEGSKA (reference sequence). The CDR3 loop is CSAQGTSGRLTGELFF. CDR3 nucleotides: TGCAGTGCTCAGGGGACTAGCGGGAGGTTAACCGGGGAGCTGTTTTTT.

V is TRBV12-5 and J is TRBJ2-7; 8 bases agree with TRBD2. After removal of 5 bases from V and 4 bases from J, the junction contained 10 bases not matched to a gene. CDR1 is LGHNT, CDR2 FRNRAP, per germline. The CDR3 covers 15 residues. The DNA of the CDR3 is TGTGCTAGTGGTCCTCGAGCGGGGGCCATTTACGAGCAGTACTTC. It is translated as CASGPRAGAIYEQYF.

This chain links TRBV20-1 with TRBJ2-2; 7 positions agree with TRBD2. The junction had 11 bases not matched to a gene; V was cut back by 1 base and J by 6 bases. Germline values: CDR1 DFQATT, CDR2 SNEGSKA (reference sequence). This CDR3 has 16 residues. The CDR3 loop reads CSARVEGGSGAGELFF. In DNA, the CDR3 is TGCAGTGCTAGAGTTGAGGGAGGGTCCGGTGCCGGGGAGCTGTTTTTT.

This clonotype was seen at least ten times. The genes are TRBV6-2 or TRBV6-3 and TRBJ2-6; D not certain. Germline CDR1 reads MNHEY; CDR2 reads SVGEGT. This CDR3 is built from 14 residues. V was pared by 2 bases and J by 0 bases, with 2 bases between. CDR3 loop: CASSYSSGANVLTF. The DNA for the CDR3 is TGTGCCAGCAGTTACAGCTCTGGGGCCAACGTCCTGACTTTC.